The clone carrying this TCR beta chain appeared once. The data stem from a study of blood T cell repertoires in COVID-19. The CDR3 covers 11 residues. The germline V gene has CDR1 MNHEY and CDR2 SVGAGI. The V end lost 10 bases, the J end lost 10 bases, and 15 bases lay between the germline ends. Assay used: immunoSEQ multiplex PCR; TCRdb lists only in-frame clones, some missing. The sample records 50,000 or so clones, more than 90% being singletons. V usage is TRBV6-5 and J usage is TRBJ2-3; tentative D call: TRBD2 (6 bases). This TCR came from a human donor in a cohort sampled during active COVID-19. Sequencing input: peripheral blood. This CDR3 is CATLWGVAQYF. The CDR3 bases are TGTGCCACCCTATGGGGGGTAGCGCAGTATTTT.